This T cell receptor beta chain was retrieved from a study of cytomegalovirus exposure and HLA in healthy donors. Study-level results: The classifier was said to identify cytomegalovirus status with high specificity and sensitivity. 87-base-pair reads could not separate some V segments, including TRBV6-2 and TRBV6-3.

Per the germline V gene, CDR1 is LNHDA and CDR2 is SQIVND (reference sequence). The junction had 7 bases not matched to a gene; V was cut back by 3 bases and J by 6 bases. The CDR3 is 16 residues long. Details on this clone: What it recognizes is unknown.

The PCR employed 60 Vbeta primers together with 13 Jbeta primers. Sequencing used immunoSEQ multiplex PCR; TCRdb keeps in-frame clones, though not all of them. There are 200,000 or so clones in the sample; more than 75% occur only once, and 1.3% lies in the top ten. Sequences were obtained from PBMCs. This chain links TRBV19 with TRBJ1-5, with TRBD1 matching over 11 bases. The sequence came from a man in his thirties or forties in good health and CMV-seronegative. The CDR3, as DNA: TGTGCCAGTAGTATCCCGGGACAGGGGGGCGGTCAGCCCCAGCATTTT. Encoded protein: CASSIPGQGGGQPQHF.